These 21 T cell receptor beta chains came from one sample sequenced in a study of OX40 agonist ivuxolimab in advanced cancers. Measured with immunoSEQ multiplex PCR; TCRdb has only the in-frame clones, and not every one. The data contain approximately 23,000 clones, just under 75% of them singletons. The sequences come from CD4+ or CD8+ T cells sorted from blood, collected in a trial of the OX40 agonist ivuxolimab. Receptors originate from an adult with an advanced solid tumor such as melanoma, head and neck, liver or kidney cancer.

The chain is built from TRBV19 and TRBJ2-1; TRBD2 matches at 8 bases. Germline V gene lookup returns CDR1 LNHDA and CDR2 SQIVND (reference sequence). This CDR3 contains 14 residues. Losses at the gene ends were 6 bases for V and 5 bases for J; bases not matched to a gene: 6. The CDR3 reads CASRPGLVNNEQFF. For the CDR3, the DNA is TGTGCCAGTAGACCGGGACTAGTTAACAATGAGCAGTTCTTC.

The chain couples TRBV4-1 to TRBJ2-1; 8 bases are a match to TRBD1. J lost 0 bases, V lost 3 bases, and 7 bases had no gene match. Germline CDR1 MGHRA, CDR2 YSYEKL. The CDR3 consists of 17 residues. The CDR3 nucleotides read TGCGCCAGCAGCCACTTCCAGGGGGCCAGCTCCTACAATGAGCAGTTCTTC. As protein: CASSHFQGASSYNEQFF.

This clone was picked up a small number of times. The chain carries TRBV7-9 and TRBJ2-5, with no clear D. Looked up from germline, CDR1 is SEHNR and CDR2 is FQNEAQ (reference sequence). Trimming removed 1 base at V and 5 bases at J, with 11 bases between. CDR3 size: 14 residues. The chain's CDR3 is CASSLELGLETQYF. Written as DNA, the CDR3 is TGTGCCAGCAGCTTAGAATTGGGGTTGGAGACCCAGTACTTC.

The gene calls are TRBV13 and TRBJ2-3, with TRBD2 as a possible D gene (6 bases). Germline V gives CDR1 PRHDT, CDR2 FYEKMQ (reference sequence). The CDR3 is 13 amino acids. V was cut by 4 bases and J by 5 bases, with 10 bases left in between. DNA of the CDR3: TGTGCCAGCAGCTCGGGACTTGTAGATACGCAGTATTTT. Protein product: CASSSGLVDTQYF.

The chain uses TRBV4-2 and TRBJ1-1; D unclear. V was shortened by 5 bases and J by 1 base, with 11 bases between the two germline ends. The germline V gene encodes CDR1 LGHNA and CDR2 YNFKEQ. The CDR3 contains 14 residues. CDR3 residues: CASSLWMENTEAFF. DNA for the CDR3: TGTGCCAGCAGCTTATGGATGGAGAACACTGAAGCTTTCTTT.

The chain joins TRBV9 to TRBJ2-2, with a possible D match to TRBD1 (5 bases). This CDR3 is 16 amino acids long. Deletions cut 0 bases from V and 1 base from J, with 10 bases between. Germline CDR1 and CDR2: SGDLS and YYNGEE. The CDR3 coding sequence is TGTGCCAGCAGCGTAGGATGGCAGGGGAACACCGGGGAGCTGTTTTTT. Its translation is CASSVGWQGNTGELFF.

This clone was recorded once. Germline is not matched at one junction end, which may reflect a read error. J is TRBJ2-7 and V is TRBV9, with TRBD2 matching over 8 bases. This CDR3 region has 14 residues. CDR1 is SGDLS, CDR2 YYNGEE, per germline. CDR3 DNA sequence: TGTGCCAGCAGCATCGGACTAGCCTCCTACGAGCAGTGCTTC. It encodes CASSIGLASYEQCF.

Notes on this clone: Other DNA sequences in the sample encode the same CDR3. The chain links TRBV29-1 to TRBJ2-7; D possibly uses TRBD1 or TRBD2 (5 bases each). The length of the CDR3 is 11 residues. Germline CDR1 SQVTM, CDR2 ANQGSEA. Trimming removed 6 bases at V and 6 bases at J, with 12 bases between. The CDR3 spells CSVEGLGEQYF. CDR3 coding DNA: TGCAGCGTCGAGGGGTTGGGCGAGCAGTACTTC.

V usage is TRBV11-2 and J usage is TRBJ2-7, with D possibly TRBD2 on 5 matching bases. V was shortened by 3 bases and J by 0 bases, with 12 bases between the two germline ends. CDR1 and CDR2 (germline): SGHAT, FQNNGV. The CDR3 runs 15 residues. The CDR3 bases are TGTGCCAGCAGCTTGTGGACTGATAGCTCCTACGAGCAGTACTTC. It codes for CASSLWTDSSYEQYF.

This clone appeared once. This chain uses TRBV11-2 with TRBJ2-1, with 8 bases aligning to TRBD1. The germline V gene has CDR1 SGHAT and CDR2 FQNNGV. There are 15 residues in the CDR3. After removal of 5 bases from V and 4 bases from J, the junction contained 7 bases not matched to a gene. The CDR3 spells CASSPLDRVYNEQFF. For the CDR3, the DNA is TGTGCCAGCAGCCCGTTGGACAGGGTTTACAATGAGCAGTTCTTC.

The gene calls are TRBV10-1 and TRBJ2-4; D unresolved. CDR1 and CDR2 (germline): WNHNN, SYGVQD (reference sequence). The V end lost 1 base, the J end lost 0 bases, and 10 bases lay between the germline ends. The CDR3 contains 16 residues. This CDR3 is CASSEYNSVAKNIQYF. As DNA, the CDR3 is TGCGCCAGCAGTGAGTACAACTCGGTAGCCAAAAACATTCAGTACTTC.

J is TRBJ2-1 and V is TRBV7-6, with 7 bases identical to TRBD1. There are 14 residues in the CDR3. Per germline, CDR1 SGHVS and CDR2 FNYEAQ. J lost 5 bases, V lost 5 bases, and 6 bases had no gene match. The CDR3 loop reads CASSPGTDNNEQFF. In DNA form, the CDR3 reads TGTGCCAGCAGCCCCGGGACAGATAACAATGAGCAGTTCTTC.

This clone is medium-sized (0.01 to 0.1%). The genes are TRBV29-1 and TRBJ1-2; TRBD1 might be the D (6 bases). There are 13 residues in the CDR3. Germline V CDR1 and CDR2: SQVTM, ANQGSEA. V lost 3 bases and J lost 8, with 16 bases in between. The CDR3 region has the DNA TGCAGCGTTGAGAACTTCAGGGGTGAGGGCTACACCTTC. Amino acid sequence: CSVENFRGEGYTF.

The chain couples TRBV2 to TRBJ2-3; D is uncertain. Germline V gene sequence: CDR1 SNHLY, CDR2 FYNNEI. The V end was cut by 3 bases, the J end by 3 bases, with 10 bases between. The CDR3 runs to 14 residues. CDR3 nucleotides: TGTGCCAGCAGTGATACCTCCGGGACAGATACGCAGTATTTT. Its translation: CASSDTSGTDTQYF.

This chain uses TRBV4-1 with TRBJ2-7, with TRBD1 identical over 10 bases. CDR3 length: 18 residues. Germline V CDR1 and CDR2: MGHRA, YSYEKL. The J segment lost 0 bases and the V segment lost 4 bases, leaving 12 bases of the junction unmatched. DNA for the CDR3: TGCGCCAGCAGCCCACACGGGGCGACAGGGGGCCTCTCCTACGAGCAGTACTTC. Translated: CASSPHGATGGLSYEQYF.

The CDR3 here is CASSLSEGYLAKNIQYF. CDR3 in DNA: TGTGCCAGCAGCTTGTCGGAGGGGTACCTAGCCAAAAACATTCAGTACTTC. The rearrangement joins TRBV5-6 to TRBJ2-4; TRBD2 is a possible D gene (6 bases). The germline V and J ends were trimmed by 1 base and 0 bases, with 14 bases remaining between them. Looked up from germline, CDR1 is SGHDT and CDR2 is YYEEEE. This CDR3 spans 17 amino acids.

The chain links TRBV6-1 to TRBJ1-1; D gene ambiguous. CDR1 is MNHNS and CDR2 is SASEGT in the germline V gene. CDR3 length: 14 residues. V was trimmed by 3 bases and J by 4 bases, leaving 12 bases between them. CDR3 coding DNA: TGTGCCAGCAGTGAGACCAGCCGATTCACTGAAGCTTTCTTT. Its translation: CASSETSRFTEAFF.

J is TRBJ2-5 and V is TRBV27; TRBD2 aligns across 15 bases. The germline CDR1 and CDR2 sequences are MNHEY and SMNVEV (reference sequence). This CDR3 is 18 amino acids long. J gave up 2 bases and V 3 bases, and 7 bases lay outside the gene matches. The CDR3 loop reads CASSFRGLAGGLQETQYF. CDR3 in DNA: TGTGCCAGCAGTTTTAGGGGACTAGCGGGGGGACTGCAAGAGACCCAGTACTTC.

The rearrangement links TRBV7-9 to TRBJ2-7; D tentatively fits TRBD1 or TRBD2 (5 bases each). CDR3 size: 15 residues. Trimming removed 5 bases from V and 2 bases from J, with 16 bases in between. Per germline, CDR1 SEHNR and CDR2 FQNEAQ (reference sequence). The CDR3 DNA is TGTGCCAGCAGCGCAATGGGGCTACTAGCCTACGAGCAGTACTTC. Its translation: CASSAMGLLAYEQYF.

The J gene is TRBJ2-7, the V gene TRBV5-4; 7 bases match TRBD2. This CDR3 is 12 amino acids long. V lost 4 bases and J lost 6; bases outside the gene matches: 4. CDR1 is SGHNT and CDR2 is YYREEE in the germline V gene (reference sequence). The CDR3, as DNA: TGTGCCAGCAGCGGGGGAGGGCGCGAGCAGTACTTC. Its protein is CASSGGGREQYF.

V usage is TRBV10-2 and J usage is TRBJ2-1; TRBD2 agrees at 15 bases. This CDR3 is built from 17 residues. Trimming cost V 6 bases and J 5 bases; bases outside gene matches: 8. The V gene's germline CDR1 is WSHSY and CDR2 SAAADI. CDR3 residues: CASRAGLAGGINNEQFF. The CDR3 DNA reads TGCGCCAGCAGGGCGGGACTAGCGGGGGGAATTAACAATGAGCAGTTCTTC.